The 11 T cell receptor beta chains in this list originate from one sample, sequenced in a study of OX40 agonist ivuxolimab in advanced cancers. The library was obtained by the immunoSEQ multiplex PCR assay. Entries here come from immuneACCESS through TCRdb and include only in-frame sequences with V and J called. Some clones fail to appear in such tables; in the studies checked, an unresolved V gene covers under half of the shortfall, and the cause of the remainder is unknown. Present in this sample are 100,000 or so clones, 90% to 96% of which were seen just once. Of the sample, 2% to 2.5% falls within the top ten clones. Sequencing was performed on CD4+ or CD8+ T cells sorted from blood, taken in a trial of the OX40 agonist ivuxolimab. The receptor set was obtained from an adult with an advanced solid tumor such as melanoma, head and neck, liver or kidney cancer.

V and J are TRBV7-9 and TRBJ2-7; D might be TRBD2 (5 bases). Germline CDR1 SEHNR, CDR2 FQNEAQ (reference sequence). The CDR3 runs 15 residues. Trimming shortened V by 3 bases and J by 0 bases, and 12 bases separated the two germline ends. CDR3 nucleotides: TGTGCCAGCAGCTTTCGGGATTCGAGCTCCTACGAGCAGTACTTC. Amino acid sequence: CASSFRDSSSYEQYF. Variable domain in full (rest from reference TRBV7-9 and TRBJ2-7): DTGVSQNPRHKITKRGQNVTFRCDPISEHNRLYWYRQTLGQGPEFLTYFQNEAQLEKSRLLSDRFSAERPKGSFSTLEIQRTEQGDSAMYLCASSFRDSSSYEQYFGPGTRLTVT.

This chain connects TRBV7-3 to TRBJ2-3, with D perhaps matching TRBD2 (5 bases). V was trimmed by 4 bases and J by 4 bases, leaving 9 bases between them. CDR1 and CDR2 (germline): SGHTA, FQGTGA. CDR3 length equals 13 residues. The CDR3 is CASSSMGADTQYF. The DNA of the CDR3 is TGTGCCAGCAGCTCTATGGGAGCAGATACGCAGTATTTT.

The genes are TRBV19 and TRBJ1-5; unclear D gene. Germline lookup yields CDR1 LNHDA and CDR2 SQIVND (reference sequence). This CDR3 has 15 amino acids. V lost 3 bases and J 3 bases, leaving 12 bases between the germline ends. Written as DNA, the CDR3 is TGTGCCAGTAGTATCGTCGAAGGAACCAATCAGCCCCAGCATTTT. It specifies CASSIVEGTNQPQHF.

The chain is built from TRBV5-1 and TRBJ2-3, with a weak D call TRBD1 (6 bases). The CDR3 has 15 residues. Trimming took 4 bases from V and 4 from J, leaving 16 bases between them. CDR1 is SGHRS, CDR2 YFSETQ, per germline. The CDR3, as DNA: TGCGCCAGCAGCCCCGGGACAACCTCCGCAGATACGCAGTATTTT. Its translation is CASSPGTTSADTQYF.

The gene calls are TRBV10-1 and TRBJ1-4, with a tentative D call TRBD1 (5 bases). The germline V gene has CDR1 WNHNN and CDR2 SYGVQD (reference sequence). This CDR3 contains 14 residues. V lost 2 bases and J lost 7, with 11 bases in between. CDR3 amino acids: CASSETGGGEKLFF. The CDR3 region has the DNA TGCGCCAGCAGTGAGACGGGGGGAGGTGAAAAACTGTTTTTT.

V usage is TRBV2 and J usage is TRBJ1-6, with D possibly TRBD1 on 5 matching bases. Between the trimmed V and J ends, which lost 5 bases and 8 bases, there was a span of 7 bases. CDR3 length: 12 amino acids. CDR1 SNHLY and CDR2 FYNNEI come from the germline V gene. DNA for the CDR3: TGTGCCAGCAGTTCGACAGATTCACCCCTCCACTTT. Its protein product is CASSSTDSPLHF. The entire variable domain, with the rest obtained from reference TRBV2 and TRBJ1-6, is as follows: EPEVTQTPSHQVTQMGQEVILRCVPISNHLYFYWYRQILGQKVEFLVSFYNNEISEKSEIFDDQFSVERPDGSNFTLKIRSTKLEDSAMYFCASSSTDSPLHFGNGTRLTVT.

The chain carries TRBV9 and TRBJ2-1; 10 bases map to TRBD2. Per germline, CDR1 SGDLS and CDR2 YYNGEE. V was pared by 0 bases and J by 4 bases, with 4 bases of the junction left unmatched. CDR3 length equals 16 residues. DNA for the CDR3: TGTGCCAGCAGCGTAGAGGGACTAGCGACGTACAATGAGCAGTTCTTC. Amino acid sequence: CASSVEGLATYNEQFF.

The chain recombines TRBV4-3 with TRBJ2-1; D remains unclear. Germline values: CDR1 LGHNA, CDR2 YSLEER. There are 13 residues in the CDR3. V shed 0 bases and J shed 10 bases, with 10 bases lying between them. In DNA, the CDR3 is TGCGCCAGCAGCCAAGATTTGGAACGGGAGCAGTTCTTC. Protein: CASSQDLEREQFF.

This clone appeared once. CDR3: CASSNRVGFTEAFF. CDR3 nucleotides: TGTGCCAGTAGTAACCGGGTCGGTTTCACTGAAGCTTTCTTT. The J gene is TRBJ1-1, the V gene TRBV19, with D uncertain. The CDR3 contains 14 residues. Trimming took off 4 bases at V and 4 bases at J, with 13 bases between the two ends. Germline V gives CDR1 LNHDA, CDR2 SQIVND (reference sequence).

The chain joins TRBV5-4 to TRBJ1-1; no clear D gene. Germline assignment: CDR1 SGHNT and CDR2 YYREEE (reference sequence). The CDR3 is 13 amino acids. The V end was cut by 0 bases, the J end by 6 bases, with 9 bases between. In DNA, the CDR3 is TGTGCCAGCAGCTTGGGCAGCCCCTCTGAAGCTTTCTTT. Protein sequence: CASSLGSPSEAFF.

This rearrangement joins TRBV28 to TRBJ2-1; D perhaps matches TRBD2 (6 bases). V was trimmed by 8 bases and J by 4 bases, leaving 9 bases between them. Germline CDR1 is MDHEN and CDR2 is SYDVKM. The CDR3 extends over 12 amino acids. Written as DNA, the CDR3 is TGTGCCAGCCGGAGGGGTTACAATGAGCAGTTCTTC. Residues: CASRRGYNEQFF.